The rows below give T cell receptor beta chains drawn from one sample of a study of blood T cells in healthy people across ages. TCRdb fed the 5' RACE reads into MiXCR, producing one record per CDR3 protein. The sample has roughly 1,800,000 distinct CDR3 sequences, about 50% seen once. Source material: blood. Receptor source: a woman in her forties in good health. Both conserved end residues are part of each CDR3. A D gene is named only where the DNA matches it firmly.

d_call j_call v_call cdr3_aa
- TRBJ2-5 TRBV27 CASSWGSRETQYF
TRBD1 TRBJ1-1 TRBV24-1 CATSESGTGVNTEAFF
TRBD1 TRBJ2-5 TRBV2 CASSVTGSPETQYF
- TRBJ2-5 TRBV6-2/TRBV6-3 CASTGGLGFQGETQYF
- TRBJ2-3 TRBV20-1 CSASRGPSTDTQYF
TRBD2 TRBJ2-5 TRBV28 CASTLSGGPETQYF
- TRBJ2-3 TRBV5-1 CASSLGLLSFTDTQYF
TRBD1 TRBJ2-5 TRBV7-2 CASSQPGTGDRGTQYF
- TRBJ2-3 TRBV9 CASSARLVSDTQYF
- TRBJ2-7 TRBV20-1 CSASWLRTVNYEQYF
- TRBJ1-1 TRBV27 CASTLPGVGAFF
TRBD1 - TRBV6-5 CASNRDSDLSKETQYF
- TRBJ2-3 TRBV27 CASRPAGGGDTQYF
TRBD1 TRBJ2-1 TRBV20-1 CSASTFVDRVNNEQFF
- TRBJ2-1 TRBV27 CASNSRLGSYNEQFF
- TRBJ2-7 TRBV27 CASSLRGHQGSYEQYF
TRBD2 - TRBV13 CASSSGLGDEQYF
- TRBJ2-5 TRBV5-1 CANSWGLAEETQYF
TRBD2 TRBJ2-3 TRBV13 CASSLVAGGLPTTDTQYF
- TRBJ1-5 TRBV7-9 CASSLDAGFQPQHF
- TRBJ2-6 TRBV27 CASSPIGARAGANVLTF
TRBD2 TRBJ2-3 TRBV9 CASGTSGSTDTQYF
- TRBJ2-5 TRBV20-1 CSASPLAGIAETQYF
- TRBJ2-2 TRBV5-1 CASSFAQSVTGELFF